The T cell receptor beta chain under discussion was sequenced for a study of shared clonotypes between healthy human individuals. Looking at the study overall: Each donor had three CD4 naive, three CD4 memory, two CD8 naive and one CD8 memory plate.

Terminally differentiated effector memory CD45RA+ cells were left out of the naive CD8 fraction, which was CD45RO-negative and positively selected for CCR7. The healthy adult donors were HIV-negative and reported no recent acute infections or vaccinations. Adult Caucasians living in Nashville, Tennessee made up all of the donors. Per germline, CDR1 MNHNY and CDR2 SVGAGI (reference sequence). The CDR3 contains 16 residues. The trim removed 7 bases at V and 4 bases at J, leaving 11 bases unmatched. Investigators spread the genomic DNA of each subset evenly over several immunoSEQ plates. The protocol was immunoSEQ multiplex PCR, while the TCRdb copy is restricted to in-frame clones and leaves out a portion. The sample lists about 680,000 clones; under 95% were seen once.

The V and J genes are TRBV6-6 and TRBJ2-2; 8 bases map to TRBD1. This sequence was found in a man aged 25-45 years in good health. The specimen sequenced was naive CD8+ T cells sorted from blood. DNA for the CDR3: TGTGCCAGCATCCTCCGGGACAGGTACTCCACCGGGGAGCTGTTTTTT. It yields the protein CASILRDRYSTGELFF.